These T cell receptor beta chains were read from a single sample in a study of control samples from healthy donors and cancer patients. The protocol was immunoSEQ multiplex PCR, while the TCRdb copy is restricted to in-frame clones and leaves out a portion. The profile covers about 59,000 clones, with 80% to 90% appearing a single time and approximately 11% taken by the ten largest. The sample taken for sequencing was PBMCs. These receptors came from a woman in her fifties or sixties with lung cancer. The CDR3 runs from the conserved cysteine through the conserved F or W. Each record gives: D gene, clone size, J gene, V gene, CDR3 protein, CDR3 DNA. A D gene is named only where the DNA matches it firmly. Size values are once, few and many counts, or a class for expanded clones, and some rows have none.

>NA|NA|TRBJ2-1|TRBV19
CASSPYRSGQTYNEQFF
TGTGCCAGCAGTCCTTACCGTAGTGGACAGACCTACAATGAGCAGTTCTTC
>TRBD1|NA|TRBJ2-5|TRBV2
CASMETGVWETQYF
TGTGCCAGCATGGAGACAGGGGTTTGGGAGACCCAGTACTTC
>NA|NA|TRBJ2-7|TRBV7-2
CASSLAAGREQYF
TGTGCCAGCAGCTTAGCGGCAGGTCGCGAGCAGTACTTC
>NA|once|TRBJ1-6|TRBV30
CAWSVDGVGSPLHF
TGTGCCTGGAGTGTTGACGGGGTAGGTTCACCCCTCCACTTT
>NA|NA|TRBJ1-6|TRBV2
CASRESGQNIGSPLHF
TGTGCCAGCAGGGAATCGGGGCAGAATATAGGTTCACCCCTCCACTTT
>TRBD1|NA|TRBJ2-5|TRBV15
CATSRYRGPQETQYF
TGTGCCACCAGCAGATACAGGGGGCCCCAAGAGACCCAGTACTTC
>NA|NA|TRBJ1-5|TRBV5-1
CASSLGVEGNQPQHF
TGCGCCAGCAGCTTGGGGGTCGAGGGCAATCAGCCCCAGCATTTT
>NA|NA|TRBJ1-2|TRBV3-1/TRBV3-2
CASSQGVGDYGYTF
TGTGCCAGCAGCCAGGGGGTAGGGGACTATGGCTACACCTTC
>NA|NA|TRBJ2-4|TRBV3-1/TRBV3-2
CASSQADKDIQYF
TGTGCCAGCAGCCAGGCGGACAAAGACATTCAGTACTTC
>NA|NA|TRBJ1-1|TRBV2
CASSVGRAVEAFF
TGTGCCAGCAGTGTGGGCAGGGCGGTTGAAGCTTTCTTT
>NA|NA|TRBJ2-7|TRBV30
CAWREQGYEQYF
TGTGCCTGGAGAGAACAGGGATACGAGCAGTACTTC
>NA|NA|TRBJ2-5|TRBV11-2
CASSFEGSSYQETQYF
TGTGCCAGCAGCTTTGAGGGCAGCTCGTACCAAGAGACCCAGTACTTC
>NA|once|TRBJ2-3|TRBV5-1
CASSGSKGTQYF
TGCGCCAGCAGCGGATCAAAGGGTACGCAGTATTTT
>NA|NA|TRBJ2-2|TRBV2
CASSPDRWSTGELFF
TGTGCCAGCAGCCCTGACAGGTGGAGCACCGGGGAGCTGTTTTTT
>NA|NA|TRBJ1-3|TRBV24-1
CATSDPGTSGNTIYF
TGTGCCACCAGTGACCCAGGGACCTCTGGAAACACCATATATTTT
>TRBD2|NA|TRBJ2-7|TRBV20-1
CSASSGRGSYEQYF
TGCAGTGCTAGTAGCGGGAGGGGCTCCTACGAGCAGTACTTC
>NA|NA|TRBJ2-2|TRBV2
CASSEVSAGELFF
TGTGCCAGCAGTGAAGTTTCGGCCGGGGAGCTGTTTTTT
>NA|NA|TRBJ1-1|TRBV6-5
CASRERGEAFF
TGTGCCAGCAGGGAGCGGGGTGAAGCTTTCTTT
>NA|NA|TRBJ1-2|TRBV7-9
CASSRQRANYGYTF
TGTGCCAGCAGCCGTCAGAGGGCGAACTATGGCTACACCTTC
>TRBD1|NA|TRBJ2-7|TRBV5-1
CASSYTGGAQYF
TGCGCCAGCAGCTACACAGGGGGTGCGCAGTACTTC
>NA|NA|TRBJ2-2|TRBV19
CASSTRYAGTGELFF
TGTGCCAGTAGTACCCGGTATGCAGGGACCGGGGAGCTGTTTTTT
>NA|once|TRBJ1-6|TRBV3-1/TRBV3-2
CASGLDPYNSPLHF
TGTGCCAGCGGATTGGATCCCTATAATTCACCCCTCCACTTT
>NA|NA|TRBJ2-3|TRBV5-1
CASSSGDPGTNTQYF
TGCGCCAGCAGCTCTGGGGACCCCGGTACGAATACGCAGTATTTT
>NA|NA|TRBJ2-4|TRBV12-3/TRBV12-4
CASSLAETQYF
TGTGCCAGCAGTTTAGCGGAGACACAGTACTTC
>NA|few|TRBJ2-2|TRBV7-8
CASSSQGKDTGELFF
TGTGCCAGCAGCTCACAGGGAAAGGACACCGGGGAGCTGTTTTTT
>NA|NA|TRBJ2-3|TRBV11-3
CASSLFGGDTQYF
TGTGCCAGCAGCTTATTCGGCGGAGATACGCAGTATTTT
>NA|NA|TRBJ1-2|TRBV30
CAWWKYPILYNLYTF
TGTGCCTGGTGGAAATACCCGATCCTTTATAATCTCTACACCTTC
>NA|NA|TRBJ1-6|TRBV10-3
CAIRDLLQRPLHF
TGTGCCATCAGGGATCTCCTTCAGCGACCCCTCCACTTT
>NA|NA|TRBJ1-2|TRBV29-1
CSVVRQYGYTF
TGCAGCGTTGTTAGGCAGTATGGCTACACCTTC
>NA|NA|TRBJ2-2|TRBV5-1
CASSYSGDTGELFF
TGCGCCAGCAGCTATTCAGGGGACACCGGGGAGCTGTTTTTT
>NA|NA|TRBJ2-1|TRBV5-1
CASSLGDNNEQFF
TGCGCCAGCAGCTTGGGCGACAACAATGAGCAGTTCTTC
>NA|NA|TRBJ2-3|TRBV5-1
CASSLEVGTDTQYF
TGCGCCAGCAGCTTGGAGGTTGGCACAGATACGCAGTATTTT
>NA|NA|TRBJ2-7|TRBV11-2
CASSLVMWNGEQYF
TGTGCCAGCAGCTTAGTAATGTGGAACGGCGAGCAGTACTTC
>TRBD2|once|TRBJ2-1|TRBV4-1
CASSQGRASGRFAEQFF
TGCGCCAGCAGCCAAGGGAGGGCTAGCGGGAGGTTCGCCGAGCAGTTCTTC
>TRBD1|once|TRBJ2-7|TRBV2
CASNGQGDTYEQYF
TGTGCCAGCAACGGACAGGGTGATACCTACGAGCAGTACTTC
>TRBD1|NA|TRBJ1-1|TRBV28
CASTFLTGGTEAFF
TGTGCCAGCACCTTCTTAACAGGGGGCACTGAAGCTTTCTTT
>TRBD2|NA|TRBJ2-7|TRBV9
CASSVATGGFYEQYF
TGTGCCAGCAGCGTAGCTACGGGGGGATTCTACGAGCAGTACTTC
>NA|NA|TRBJ2-5|TRBV2
CASSGTRIQETQYF
TGTGCCAGCAGCGGGACCCGGATCCAAGAGACCCAGTACTTC
>NA|NA|TRBJ2-1|TRBV2
CASSVGISPNEQFF
TGTGCCAGCAGTGTGGGTATATCCCCCAATGAGCAGTTCTTC
>TRBD2|NA|TRBJ2-2|TRBV30
CAWKVGTSGNTGELFF
TGTGCCTGGAAAGTTGGGACTAGCGGAAACACCGGGGAGCTGTTTTTT
>NA|NA|TRBJ1-1|TRBV7-3
CASSLTRGDTEAFF
TGTGCCAGCAGCTTAACTCGGGGTGACACTGAAGCTTTCTTT
>TRBD1|NA|TRBJ1-1|TRBV7-9
CASTRTGVNTEAFF
TGTGCCAGCACCAGGACAGGGGTGAACACTGAAGCTTTCTTT
>NA|NA|TRBJ1-6|TRBV4-1
CASSQERTFSPLHF
TGCGCCAGCAGCCAAGAAAGGACTTTTTCACCCCTCCACTTT
>NA|NA|TRBJ2-5|TRBV12-3/TRBV12-4
CASSLGAKETQYF
TGTGCCAGCAGTTTAGGGGCAAAAGAGACCCAGTACTTC
>TRBD1|NA|TRBJ1-2|TRBV5-1
CASSTQGYGYTF
TGCGCCAGCAGTACACAGGGGTATGGCTACACCTTC
>TRBD1|NA|TRBJ2-7|TRBV5-6
CASSGQDRGIEQYF
TGTGCCAGCAGCGGTCAGGACAGGGGTATCGAGCAGTACTTC
>TRBD1|few|TRBJ1-1|TRBV6-5
CATAPGQTNTEAFF
TGTGCCACCGCACCGGGACAGACGAACACTGAAGCTTTCTTT
>NA|NA|TRBJ1-1|TRBV11-2
CASSLTGARTEAFF
TGTGCCAGCAGCTTAACGGGGGCGCGCACTGAAGCTTTCTTT